This T cell receptor (beta chain) was recorded in a study of CXCR3-negative and CXCR3-positive naive CD8 T cells. Findings and caveats of the study: Fresh PBMCs served for most assays, and CXCR3 expression fell partially after cryopreservation. Comparably high diversity marked both naive subsets, whereas memory CD8+ cells had much lower diversity. Naive cells that were CXCR3-positive had more hydrophobic TRB CDR3s (compared with CXCR3-negative naive cells).

There are 14 residues in the CDR3. Germline loops: CDR1 MDHEN, CDR2 SYDVKM. As to this clonotype: Its antigen is as yet unknown.

The libraries of TRB cDNA were prepared using 5' RACE with UMI labels. No DNA is given; TCRdb re-called the 5' RACE reads and lists each CDR3 protein once. The listing contains about 150,000 distinct CDR3 sequences. The study sorted every CD8+ T cell subset in triplicate at under 350,000 cells each. CD45RO-CCR7+CD27+CD95- cells counted as naive CD8+ T cells. This TCR was sampled from a human donor in good health. Some clones in this sample may be carry-over from other donors' samples. V and J are TRBV28 and TRBJ1-2; without DNA, the TCRdb call of TRBD1 cannot be checked. Sequenced input: naive CXCR3+ CD8+ T cells from blood. Subset of the sample: CD45RO-CCR7+CD27+CD95- naive CD8+ T cells expressing CXCR3 (TNR3+). The CDR3 sequence is CASSLRTGSYGYTF.